The TCR beta chain described here comes from a study of blood T cell repertoires in COVID-19. Study-wide context: From the United States, Italy and Spain came samples of acute and convalescent COVID-19. T cells, B-cell-depleted T cells, or PBMCs provided the cDNA or gDNA that served as material.

Study processing details: Using reference gene primer amplification, nucleated cell counts were estimated. Sequencing used immunoSEQ multiplex PCR; TCRdb keeps in-frame clones, though not all of them. V and J calls plus clone size are reproduced from that table; the DNA served to infer D and trimming. This table holds approximately 90,000 clones, 65% to 90% found once. Trimming at V came to 7 bases and at J to 5 bases, leaving 4 bases not matched to a gene. CDR1 is SGHTA, CDR2 FQGNSA, per germline. The CDR3 is made up of 13 amino acids. The rearrangement uses TRBV7-2 and TRBJ1-2; 10 nucleotides line up with TRBD1. This sequence was found in a man aged 60 to 75 with acute or convalescent COVID-19. The sequenced sample was peripheral blood. The CDR3 protein is CASTRQGAYGYTF. CDR3 nucleotides: TGTGCCAGCACCAGACAGGGGGCGTATGGCTACACCTTC. The whole variable domain, remainder taken from reference TRBV7-2 and TRBJ1-2, is GAGVSQSPSNKVTEKGKDVELRCDPISGHTALYWYRQSLGQGLEFLIYFQGNSAPDKSGLPSDRFSAERTGGSVSTLTIQRTQQEDSAVYLCASTRQGAYGYTFGSGTRLTVV.